Listed here are 27 T cell receptor beta chains from one sample, sequenced in a study of cytomegalovirus exposure and HLA in healthy donors (dated by TCRdb to the late 2010s). The receptor library was made with the immunoSEQ multiplex PCR assay. The multiplex PCR relied on a mix of 60 forward primers for TCR Vbeta segments and 13 reverse primers for TCR Jbeta segments. TCRdb's version of the immuneACCESS table is confined to in-frame rearrangements and falls short of the full clone set. An unresolved V gene accounts for under half of the shortfall where checked; the remainder is of unknown origin. Across this sample there are fewer than 200,000 clones, with approximately 80% seen only once. Approximately 0.47% of the sample is in the top ten clones. Sequences were obtained from PBMCs. The receptors stem from a woman aged 50 to 65 in good health and CMV-seronegative.

V gene TRBV5-1 combines with J gene TRBJ1-1; the D gene is possibly TRBD1 (6 bases). Deletions cut 0 bases from V and 1 base from J, with 13 bases between. This CDR3 is 16 amino acids long. The germline CDR1 and CDR2 sequences are SGHRS and YFSETQ. CDR3 in amino acids: CASSLVSGARNTEAFF. CDR3 nucleotide sequence: TGCGCCAGCAGCTTGGTGTCAGGGGCAAGGAACACTGAAGCTTTCTTT.

This chain uses TRBV10-1 with TRBJ1-2; 8 bases map to TRBD1. The CDR3 contains 15 residues. The germline V gene has CDR1 WNHNN and CDR2 SYGVQD (reference sequence). Trimming cost V 3 bases and J 3 bases; bases outside gene matches: 6. This CDR3 reads CASSDQGQADYGYTF. The CDR3 bases are TGCGCCAGCAGTGACCAGGGACAGGCGGACTATGGCTACACCTTC.

The chain carries TRBV7-2 and TRBJ2-1; TRBD2 matches at 13 bases. CDR1 and CDR2 from the germline V gene are SGHTA and FQGNSA. The trim removed 3 bases at V and 9 bases at J, leaving 2 bases unmatched. The CDR3 extends over 14 amino acids. CDR3 in DNA: TGTGCCAGCAGCTTTACTAGCGGGGGGGGTGAGCAGTTCTTC. Encoded protein: CASSFTSGGGEQFF.

The rearrangement uses TRBV30 and TRBJ2-1; the D gene is possibly TRBD1 (6 bases). CDR1 GTSNPN and CDR2 SVGIG come from the germline V gene (reference sequence). This CDR3 spans 13 amino acids. The V gene lost 1 base and the J gene lost 7 bases, with 11 bases spanning the gap. CDR3 sequence reads: CAWSGTATNEQFF. In DNA, the CDR3 is TGTGCCTGGAGTGGGACAGCTACAAATGAGCAGTTCTTC.

The rearrangement joins TRBV5-8 to TRBJ1-3, with 8 bases fitting TRBD1. CDR1 and CDR2 from the germline V gene are SGHTS and YDEGEE. Trimming took 3 bases from V and 0 from J; bases not matched to a gene: 17. There are 20 residues in the CDR3. CDR3 amino acids: CASSYLLRDRTSHSGNTIYF. CDR3 nucleotide sequence: TGTGCCAGCAGCTATCTTCTACGGGACAGGACATCTCACTCTGGAAACACCATATATTTT.

The chain has TRBV10-1 and TRBJ2-7; 7 bases are a match to TRBD1. The ends lost 6 bases at V and 1 base at J; junction bases unmatched: 6. Germline loops: CDR1 WNHNN, CDR2 SYGVQD (reference sequence). This CDR3 has 14 amino acids. The CDR3 region is CASSPTGASYEQYF. In DNA, the CDR3 is TGCGCCAGCAGCCCAACAGGGGCTTCCTACGAGCAGTACTTC.

The J gene is TRBJ1-2, the V gene TRBV5-1, with no clear D. V was pared by 3 bases and J by 1 base, with 7 bases between. Germline V gene sequence: CDR1 SGHRS, CDR2 YFSETQ. The CDR3 contains 13 residues. CDR3 DNA: TGCGCCAGCAGCTCACAGAATAACTATGGCTACACCTTC. Its translation: CASSSQNNYGYTF.

The chain joins TRBV4-1 to TRBJ2-7, with D hard to call. This CDR3 has 14 residues. From germline, CDR1 is MGHRA and CDR2 YSYEKL. The V end was cut by 1 base, the J end by 3 bases, with 10 bases between. This CDR3 is CASSQVFLFYEQYF. Written as DNA, the CDR3 is TGCGCCAGCAGCCAAGTGTTCCTTTTCTACGAGCAGTACTTC.

This clone showed up just a few times. This chain links TRBV7-3 with TRBJ2-7, with 10 nucleotides matching TRBD2. V lost 6 bases and J lost 2; bases outside the gene matches: 16. Germline values: CDR1 SGHTA, CDR2 FQGTGA. The CDR3 spans 18 residues. CDR3 in DNA: TGTGCCAGCAGAATTCCGGGACTAGCGCGGGGCGGGGCCTACGAGCAGTACTTC. This codes for CASRIPGLARGGAYEQYF.

This chain joins TRBV6-5 and TRBJ2-7; 8 nucleotides align to TRBD2. The ends lost 2 bases at V and 7 bases at J; junction bases unmatched: 7. Germline V CDR1 and CDR2: MNHEY, SVGAGI. CDR3 length: 14 amino acids. DNA for the CDR3: TGTGCCAGCAGTTACGGGACTAGTTTAGGGGAGCAGTACTTC. Its translation: CASSYGTSLGEQYF.

The chain employs TRBV28 and TRBJ2-7; 9 nucleotides align to TRBD2. Germline assignment: CDR1 MDHEN and CDR2 SYDVKM. This CDR3 is 13 amino acids long. The ends lost 10 bases at V and 5 bases at J; junction bases unmatched: 9. The CDR3 nucleotides are TGTGCCACGCAAGCGGGAGGTAGTAACGAGCAGTACTTC. It specifies CATQAGGSNEQYF.

The CDR3 reads CASSAGGTSNNEQFF. CDR3 nucleotide sequence: TGTGCCAGCTCGGCAGGGGGTACTTCGAACAATGAGCAGTTCTTC. The genes are TRBV18 and TRBJ2-1; 7 nucleotides agree with TRBD1. The V segment lost 6 bases and the J segment 5 bases; nucleotides outside the gene matches: 10. CDR3 size: 15 residues. Germline V gives CDR1 KGHSH, CDR2 LQKENI.

The CDR3 bases are TGTGCCAGCAGCATTGGACAGAAAACATTGTACGAGCAGTACTTC. As protein: CASSIGQKTLYEQYF. The chain couples TRBV5-4 to TRBJ2-7, with D tentatively TRBD1 (6 bases). From germline, CDR1 is SGHNT and CDR2 YYREEE (reference sequence). CDR3 length: 15 residues. V was pared by 4 bases and J by 4 bases, with 18 bases between.

V usage is TRBV27 and J usage is TRBJ2-1, with TRBD2 matching 7 bases. With V trimmed by 5 bases and J by 9 bases, 7 bases remained unmatched. In germline, CDR1 is MNHEY, CDR2 SMNVEV (reference sequence). The length of the CDR3 is 13 residues. The CDR3 protein is CASSAGLGVEQFF. The CDR3 coding sequence is TGTGCCAGCAGTGCCGGACTAGGAGTTGAGCAGTTCTTC.

V gene TRBV11-2 combines with J gene TRBJ2-1; TRBD2 is a possible D gene (7 bases). This CDR3 comprises 17 residues. In germline, CDR1 is SGHAT, CDR2 FQNNGV. The V end was cut by 1 base, the J end by 8 bases, with 21 bases between. CDR3 sequence (DNA): TGTGCCAGCAGCTTAGGGACCTTCGGGGGGCGCGGGGATGAGCAGTTCTTC. The encoded protein is CASSLGTFGGRGDEQFF.

This clone was detected only a few times. This sequence joins TRBV30 and TRBJ2-7; a weak D match, TRBD2 (5 bases). The CDR3 is 17 amino acids. The V gene's germline CDR1 is GTSNPN and CDR2 SVGIG (reference sequence). Trimming removed 1 base at V and 0 bases at J, with 19 bases between. The CDR3, as DNA: TGTGCCTGGAGTGGCTACCATTGGGCCGGGATCTCCTACGAGCAGTACTTC. Amino acid sequence: CAWSGYHWAGISYEQYF.

The chain couples TRBV6-1 to TRBJ2-5; 9 bases align to TRBD1. CDR1 MNHNS and CDR2 SASEGT come from the germline V gene. After removal of 5 bases from V and 4 bases from J, the junction contained 8 bases not matched to a gene. The CDR3 length is 15 residues. The CDR3 sequence is CASSTPGTGRETQYF. The DNA for the CDR3 is TGTGCCAGCAGTACCCCCGGGACAGGGAGAGAGACCCAGTACTTC.

This clone was observed a single time. This chain links TRBV10-3 with TRBJ2-7; D remains ambiguous. V lost 3 bases and J 1 base, leaving 19 bases between the germline ends. Germline-derived CDR1 and CDR2 are ENHRY and SYGVKD. The CDR3 spans 17 residues. CDR3 sequence reads: CAISDLITPGRSYEQYF. The CDR3 DNA follows: TGTGCCATCAGTGACCTTATAACGCCGGGTCGATCCTACGAGCAGTACTTC.

This clone showed up just once. This chain joins TRBV13 and TRBJ2-1, with 7 bases identical to TRBD2. Germline CDR1 and CDR2: PRHDT and FYEKMQ (reference sequence). After removal of 4 bases from V and 2 bases from J, the junction contained 11 bases not matched to a gene. The CDR3 extends over 17 amino acids. CDR3 sequence (DNA): TGTGCCAGCAGCTCAATTTTGGGGACTATAGCCTACAATGAGCAGTTCTTC. Its protein product is CASSSILGTIAYNEQFF. Drawing the rest from reference TRBV13 and TRBJ2-1, the complete variable domain is AAGVIQSPRHLIKEKRETATLKCYPIPRHDTVYWYQQGPGQDPQFLISFYEKMQSDKGSIPDRFSAQQFSDYHSELNMSSLELGDSALYFCASSSILGTIAYNEQFFGPGTRLTVL.

V usage is TRBV7-9 and J usage is TRBJ2-1, with a tentative D call TRBD2 (6 bases). This CDR3 region has 13 residues. The germline gives CDR1 SEHNR, CDR2 FQNEAQ (reference sequence). The V and J ends lost 1 base and 9 bases respectively, with 10 bases between them. This CDR3 is CASSLVGGAEQFF. CDR3 nucleotide sequence: TGTGCCAGCAGCTTAGTCGGGGGAGCTGAGCAGTTCTTC.

V and J are TRBV5-8 and TRBJ1-2, with unresolved D. CDR3 length: 13 residues. The germline V and J ends were trimmed by 1 base and 4 bases, with 8 bases remaining between them. Germline V gives CDR1 SGHTS, CDR2 YDEGEE. CDR3: CASSLFSSYGYTF. CDR3 nucleotides: TGTGCCAGCAGCTTGTTCTCCAGCTATGGCTACACCTTC. Filled out from reference TRBV5-8 and TRBJ1-2, the complete variable domain reads EAGVTQSPTHLIKTRGQQATLRCSPISGHTSVYWYQQALGLGLQFLLWYDEGEERNRGNFPPRFSGRQFPNYSSELNVNALELEDSALYLCASSLFSSYGYTFGSGTRLTVV.

The chain couples TRBV5-1 to TRBJ2-7, with 8 bases identical to TRBD2. V shed 4 bases, J shed 1 base, and the junction held 7 bases outside the gene matches. The CDR3 length is 15 residues. CDR1 and CDR2 (germline): SGHRS, YFSETQ. The CDR3 protein is CASSRAGTRSYEQYF. As DNA, the CDR3 is TGCGCCAGCAGCCGAGCCGGGACTAGATCCTACGAGCAGTACTTC.

This chain uses TRBV5-4 with TRBJ1-4; D is uncertain. V gave up 3 bases and J gave up 8 bases, with 20 bases separating them. The germline gives CDR1 SGHNT, CDR2 YYREEE (reference sequence). CDR3 length equals 16 residues. The CDR3 here is CASSSPTQRGKEKLFF. Here the CDR3 DNA reads TGTGCCAGCAGCTCACCAACTCAGAGAGGAAAAGAAAAACTGTTTTTT.

The rearrangement joins TRBV5-1 to TRBJ2-6; D unclear. The germline CDR1 and CDR2 sequences are SGHRS and YFSETQ. The CDR3 totals 15 residues. V gave up 0 bases and J gave up 2 bases, with 6 bases separating them. Written as DNA, the CDR3 is TGCGCCAGCAGCTTGGACGGTACTGGGGCCAACGTCCTGACTTTC. The encoded protein is CASSLDGTGANVLTF.

J is TRBJ2-2 and V is TRBV11-3; D ambiguous. The CDR3 covers 13 residues. V was cut by 4 bases and J by 6 bases, with 9 bases left in between. Germline CDR1 is SGHNT and CDR2 is YENEEA. CDR3 residues: CASSSQPAGELFF. In DNA form, the CDR3 reads TGTGCCAGCAGCTCACAGCCGGCCGGGGAGCTGTTTTTT.

This rearrangement joins TRBV19 to TRBJ2-3; D remains unclear. Germline lookup yields CDR1 LNHDA and CDR2 SQIVND (reference sequence). Trimming left V 0 bases short and J 7 bases short, with 8 bases between. This CDR3 has 13 residues. CDR3 DNA sequence: TGTGCCAGTAGTATAGATTTCGTAAATACGCAGTATTTT. The encoded protein is CASSIDFVNTQYF.

In the case of this clone: The sample holds other DNA sequences that translate to the same CDR3. The CDR3 DNA reads as TGTGCCAGCTCACCCACTAGCGGGGAAGAGACCCAGTACTTC. Residues: CASSPTSGEETQYF. The J gene is TRBJ2-5, the V gene TRBV18; 10 bases match TRBD2. There are 14 residues in the CDR3. Germline-derived CDR1 and CDR2 are KGHSH and LQKENI. With V trimmed by 3 bases and J by 3 bases, 1 base remained unmatched. The full variable domain, with the rest looked up from reference TRBV18 and TRBJ2-5, is NAGVMQNPRHLVRRRGQEARLRCSPMKGHSHVYWYRQLPEEGLKFMVYLQKENIIDESGMPKERFSAEFPKEGPSILRIQQVVRGDSAAYFCASSPTSGEETQYFGPGTRLLVL.